One sample yielded the 12 T cell receptor beta chains listed below, sequenced in a study of regulatory T cells in long-lasting Graves disease (dated by TCRdb to about 2021). Interpreted using the paper, the time point label stands for: newly diagnosed GD, antithyroid drugs for less than 3 months. For both TCR sequencing and RNA sequencing, RNA was extracted from PBMCs using TRIzol. The library was made by multiplex PCR. The data were produced on an Illumina HiSeq 4000. To build TCR beta libraries, CDR3 regions were amplified by Arm-PCR using iRepertoire HTBI primers. TCRdb reprocessed the public reads (quality trimming at Q25 with fastp, clone calling with MiXCR) and kept in-frame beta chains. Rows are unified per CDR3 protein, each entry keeping the most common DNA and genes. The sample table holds about 470,000 distinct CDR3 sequences, of which 14% to 15% were seen once. The top ten hold over 15% of the sample.

This sample also belongs to another study, concerning T cells in Graves' hyperthyroidism and ophthalmopathy.

The sample in question was peripheral blood mononuclear cells (PBMCs), obtained at new diagnosis, from a patient treated with antithyroid drugs. These receptor sequences come from a young woman with Graves disease. Donor details come from another sample of the same person, matched by shared clones.

This clonotype has ten or more counts. V gene TRBV28 combines with J gene TRBJ2-1; a weak D match, TRBD1 (6 bases). With 6 bases removed from V and 4 bases from J, the gap between germline ends came to 16 bases. This CDR3 has 15 residues. Germline values: CDR1 MDHEN, CDR2 SYDVKM. The DNA of the CDR3 is TGTGCCAGCAGAAGGACCGGGACACCGTACAATGAGCAGTTCTTC. Translation: CASRRTGTPYNEQFF.

This clonotype was seen repeatedly, ten times or more. The rearrangement joins TRBV30 to TRBJ2-7; D not certain. Germline V gene lookup returns CDR1 GTSNPN and CDR2 SVGIG (reference sequence). This CDR3 region has 12 residues. V lost 3 bases, J lost 6 bases, and 12 bases lay in between. In nucleotides, the CDR3 is TGTGCCTGGAGAGGGCGAGGCCCCGAGCAGTACTTC. Translating it yields CAWRGRGPEQYF.

This clonotype showed up many times. The chain is built from TRBV6-2 or TRBV6-3 and TRBJ2-1; D is ambiguous. Trimming stripped 2 bases from V and 5 bases from J, with 13 bases between. Germline V lookup: CDR1 MNHEY, CDR2 SVGEGT. The CDR3 runs 15 residues. CDR3 amino acids: CASSYRLTLNNEQFF. Here the CDR3 DNA reads TGTGCCAGCAGTTACAGGCTAACCCTTAACAATGAGCAGTTCTTC.

V is TRBV12-5 and J is TRBJ1-5; the match to TRBD1 covers 10 bases. Germline CDR1 LGHNT, CDR2 FRNRAP. V gave up 5 bases and J gave up 5 bases; unmatched junction bases: 3. The CDR3 consists of 14 residues. The CDR3 region has the DNA TGTGCTAGTGGTCCGGACAGGGGGTATCAGCCCCAGCATTTT. Amino acids: CASGPDRGYQPQHF.

V is TRBV19 and J is TRBJ1-5; TRBD1 agrees at 10 bases. V dropped 3 bases and J dropped 7; count of bases not matched to a gene: 9. This CDR3 has 16 amino acids. From germline, CDR1 is LNHDA and CDR2 SQIVND (reference sequence). The CDR3 region has the DNA TGTGCCAGTAGTATCAAGGGACAGGGGACGAGCCAGCCCCAGCATTTT. This gives the protein CASSIKGQGTSQPQHF.

This clonotype came up many times. The chain recombines TRBV12-3 or TRBV12-4 with TRBJ2-5; no clear D gene. Deletions cut 3 bases from V and 5 bases from J, with 13 bases between. The CDR3 is 14 residues long. The DNA for the CDR3 is TGTGCCAGCAGTTTTCCCGAACGGGCGGAGACCCAGTACTTC. Amino acid sequence: CASSFPERAETQYF.

This clonotype has a count of ten or more. The CDR3, as DNA: TGTGCCAGCAGCCCTCACTCCGCCGCGGCAGATACGCAGTATTTT. Its protein product is CASSPHSAAADTQYF. This sequence joins TRBV7-9 and TRBJ2-3; D remains ambiguous. The CDR3 has 15 amino acids. Germline values: CDR1 SEHNR, CDR2 FQNEAQ (reference sequence). Between the trimmed V and J ends, which lost 5 bases and 4 bases, there was a span of 16 bases.

This clonotype was recorded a few times. This may stem from a read error, because a much larger clone lies one nucleotide away. The rearrangement links TRBV28 to TRBJ2-7; 9 positions match TRBD2. This CDR3 is 14 amino acids long. V was clipped by 6 bases and J by 6 bases; unmatched bases: 9. CDR1 is MDHEN, CDR2 SYDVKM, per germline. The CDR3 DNA reads TGTGCCAGCAGAACTCCAGCGGGAGGTAGCGAGCAGTACTTC. Translating gives CASRTPAGGSEQYF.

This clonotype was seen only a few times. The rearrangement links TRBV2 to TRBJ1-1, with 7 positions matching TRBD1. Germline-derived CDR1 and CDR2 are SNHLY and FYNNEI. V lost 9 bases to trimming and J lost 1 base; unmatched junction nucleotides: 14. CDR3 size: 16 residues. The CDR3 DNA reads TGTGCCAGGTATAGCAAAGGGGGCCCTCCGAACACTGAAGCTTTCTTT. Translation gives CARYSKGGPPNTEAFF.

This clonotype has more than one count but fewer than ten. The chain employs TRBV6-5 and TRBJ2-4; unclear D gene. Germline V lookup: CDR1 MNHEY, CDR2 SVGAGI. The CDR3 has 14 amino acids. Trimming stripped 0 bases from V and 5 bases from J, with 8 bases between. The CDR3 is CASSYSTLENIQYF. The CDR3 DNA reads TGTGCCAGCAGTTACTCGACCTTGGAAAACATTCAGTACTTC.

This clonotype was seen only a few times. The chain couples TRBV24-1 to TRBJ2-1; tentative D call: TRBD2 (7 bases). In germline, CDR1 is KGHDR, CDR2 SFDVKD. The CDR3 is made up of 16 amino acids. Trimming pared 5 bases from V and 3 bases from J, leaving 16 bases between. The CDR3 bases are TGTGCCACCAGTGGGGGGGCTAGCGGAATCTACAATGAGCAGTTCTTC. It codes for CATSGGASGIYNEQFF.

This clonotype was counted many times. This chain uses TRBV6-1 with TRBJ2-7, with 7 nucleotides matching TRBD1. The germline gives CDR1 MNHNS, CDR2 SASEGT. J was trimmed by 0 bases and V by 5 bases; bases with no gene match: 7. This CDR3 comprises 15 residues. The CDR3 here is CASSLTTGSSYEQYF. In nucleotides, the CDR3 is TGTGCCAGCAGTCTTACGACAGGGAGCTCCTACGAGCAGTACTTC.